This is a list of T cell receptor beta chains from one sample in a study of OX40 agonist ivuxolimab in advanced cancers. Profiling relied on immunoSEQ multiplex PCR, and the TCRdb table lists in-frame clones only, not all of them. The table has about 70,000 clones, around 88% seen once. This material consisted of CD4+ or CD8+ T cells sorted from blood, taken in a trial of the OX40 agonist ivuxolimab. The receptors originated from an adult with an advanced solid tumor such as melanoma, head and neck, liver or kidney cancer. CDR3s include the opening cysteine and the closing phenylalanine or tryptophan. A D gene is named only where the DNA matches it firmly. Where a row states a size, it is once, few, many or the class of an expanded clone; other rows omit it.

size	V	D	J	DNA	CDR3
.	TRBV15	.	TRBJ2-1	TGTGCCACCAGCAGAGATCTCGGCAATGAGCAGTTCTTC	CATSRDLGNEQFF
.	TRBV5-6	TRBD1	TRBJ1-2	TGTGCCGTAGGAAACAGGGGCGTTGGCTATGGCTACACCTTC	CAVGNRGVGYGYTF
once	TRBV5-4	.	TRBJ2-6	TGTGCCAGCAGCTCACAGGGTTCTGGGGCCAACGTCCTGACTTTC	CASSSQGSGANVLTF
.	TRBV5-1	TRBD2	TRBJ2-1	TGCGCCAGCAGCCTTAGCGGGTTCCGCTACAATGAGCAGTTCTTC	CASSLSGFRYNEQFF
.	TRBV7-3	.	TRBJ2-1	TGTGCCAGCAGCCTGACAAAGACAGATGAGCAGTTCTTC	CASSLTKTDEQFF
.	TRBV14	.	TRBJ1-3	TGTGCCAGCAGCCAAGGGTATGGAAACACCATATATTTT	CASSQGYGNTIYF
.	TRBV28	TRBD1	TRBJ1-2	TGTGCCAGCAGTTTTGGGGACAGGGTCGGCTACACCTTC	CASSFGDRVGYTF
.	TRBV30	.	TRBJ2-7	TGTGCCTGGAGCGCGGGGCGGCAGGCCCTAAACTACGAGCAGTACTTC	CAWSAGRQALNYEQYF
.	TRBV7-9	TRBD1	TRBJ1-1	TGTGCCAGCACCGAGGGGGCGAACACTGAAGCTTTCTTT	CASTEGANTEAFF
.	TRBV11-3	.	TRBJ2-1	TGTGCCAGCAGCTTAGCTAGCTCCTACAATGAGCAGTTCTTC	CASSLASSYNEQFF
.	TRBV19	TRBD1	TRBJ1-1	TGTGCCAGTTCCGGACAGGGCTGGACTGAAGCTTTCTTT	CASSGQGWTEAFF
.	TRBV5-4	.	TRBJ1-2	TGTGCCAGCAGCCAGGGACAAGGGCGGTATGGCTACACCTTC	CASSQGQGRYGYTF
.	TRBV5-6	TRBD1	TRBJ1-5	TGTGCCAGCAGTATAACAGGGGGGGATCAGCCCCAGCATTTT	CASSITGGDQPQHF
.	TRBV11-2	.	TRBJ1-1	TGTGCCAGCAGCTTAAGCCCAGACACTGAAGCTTTCTTT	CASSLSPDTEAFF
.	TRBV14	.	TRBJ2-3	TGTGCCAGCAGCCATAGTAATACGCAGTATTTT	CASSHSNTQYF
.	TRBV2	.	TRBJ1-1	TGTGCCAGCAGTGAGCTGGGGTCGGGAAAGACTGAAGCTTTCTTT	CASSELGSGKTEAFF